The present entry profiles one T cell receptor (beta chain) with its context. The data stem from a study of blood T cell repertoires in COVID-19. Overall study: Spain, Italy and the United States supplied samples that represented acute and convalescent COVID-19. Nucleic acid was either cDNA or gDNA, and it came from T cells, B-cell-depleted T cells, or PBMCs.

Per the study methods: Counts of nucleated cells, estimated from reference gene primer amplification, were obtained. Assay used: immunoSEQ multiplex PCR; TCRdb lists only in-frame clones, some missing. The V and J calls and clone size come from that table; D and trimming were worked out from the DNA. Of over 95,000 clones in the sample, about 88% were seen once. V was shortened by 4 bases and J by 1 base, with 13 bases between the two germline ends. The CDR3 totals 15 residues. Germline loops: CDR1 KGHSH, CDR2 LQKENI. This TCR derives from a woman aged 70-85 years who had recovered from COVID-19. What was sequenced was peripheral blood. V is TRBV18 and J is TRBJ2-5; D not resolved. The CDR3, as DNA: TGTGCCAGCTCACGGCCCCATCAAACCCAAGAGACCCAGTACTTC. Its protein product is CASSRPHQTQETQYF.